This T cell receptor beta chain was captured in a study of read filtering for tumor transcriptome and immune sequencing. Study in general: TCR-mapped reads were about 3.5 to 11 million with IR-seq versus 85 to 1273 with RNA-seq. Study-wide results and limits: IR-seq and RNA-seq agreed better without single-read clonotypes.

Points on this clonotype: Its target is unknown.

Molecular barcoded adaptors covering alpha/delta and beta/gamma chains were used on 400 ng RNA. In TCRdb, the reads were re-called with MiXCR into one record per CDR3 protein. The data show approximately 61,000 distinct CDR3 sequences, roughly a fifth seen once. CDR1 is SGHRS and CDR2 is YFSETQ in the germline V gene. The CDR3 is made up of 13 amino acids. The V gene lost 1 base and the J gene lost 6 bases, with 10 bases spanning the gap. The origin of this receptor is a donor at least 40 years old with multiple myeloma. Sequencing was performed on a population of CD138-negative cells sorted from bone marrow. The chain joins TRBV5-1 to TRBJ1-2; no clear D. The CDR3 protein is CASSLRQDDGYTF. DNA of the CDR3: TGCGCCAGCAGCTTGAGGCAGGATGATGGCTACACCTTC.